This TCR beta chain was identified during a study of blood T cell repertoires in COVID-19. Study-level background: The samples span acute and convalescent COVID-19 from the United States, Italy and Spain.

In the original workflow: Estimation of nucleated cell counts relied on the amplification of reference gene primers. The protocol was immunoSEQ multiplex PCR, while the TCRdb copy is restricted to in-frame clones and leaves out a portion. That table gives V, J and clone size, and the DNA gave D and trimming. The sample yields around 150,000 clones, 85% seen once. V shed 8 bases and J shed 4 bases, with 12 bases lying between them. This CDR3 region has 13 residues. Germline values: CDR1 SNHLY, CDR2 FYNNEI. This clonotype originated in a human donor with acute or convalescent COVID-19. The donor label of this sample is uncertain. Sequenced input: peripheral blood. The rearrangement links TRBV2 to TRBJ1-5; D remains ambiguous. The CDR3: CASGGYENQPQHF. CDR3 DNA sequence: TGTGCCAGCGGTGGGTACGAGAATCAGCCCCAGCATTTT.